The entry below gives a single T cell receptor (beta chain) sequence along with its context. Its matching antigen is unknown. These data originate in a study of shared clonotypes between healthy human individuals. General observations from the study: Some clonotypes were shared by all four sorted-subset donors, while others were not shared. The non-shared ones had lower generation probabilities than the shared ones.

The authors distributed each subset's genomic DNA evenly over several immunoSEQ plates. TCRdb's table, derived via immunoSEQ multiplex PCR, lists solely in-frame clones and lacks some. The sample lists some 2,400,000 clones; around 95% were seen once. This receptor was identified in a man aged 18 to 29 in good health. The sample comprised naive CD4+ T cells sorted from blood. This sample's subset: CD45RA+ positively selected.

The CDR3 loop is CATSRDRGSGGYNEQFF. The DNA for the CDR3 is TGTGCCACCAGCAGAGATCGCGGAAGCGGGGGATACAATGAGCAGTTCTTC. V usage is TRBV15 and J usage is TRBJ2-1, with TRBD2 matching 8 bases. The CDR3 has 17 amino acids. With 0 bases clipped from V and 4 bases from J, the junction kept 8 bases outside the gene matches. The germline V gene has CDR1 LNHNV and CDR2 YYDKDF (reference sequence).